Listed here are 13 T cell receptor beta chains from one sample, sequenced in a study of Graves' ophthalmopathy and Graves' hyperthyroidism. Scientists amplified the TCR beta CDR3 regions from RNA transcripts. First-round RT-PCR employed HTBI primers, with a second-round multiplex PCR after it. TCRdb re-analysed the multiplex PCR reads in MiXCR, keeping a single row per CDR3 protein. The sample shows hundreds of thousands of distinct CDR3 sequences, about 44% of them seen only once. Sequencing was done on a sample of peripheral blood. The receptors shown here come from an adult man with Graves' ophthalmopathy.

This sequence joins TRBV9 and TRBJ1-6; possible D gene TRBD1, 5 bases. Germline lookup yields CDR1 SGDLS and CDR2 YYNGEE. With 4 bases removed from V and 7 bases from J, the gap between germline ends came to 12 bases. CDR3 size: 14 residues. This chain's CDR3 is CASSQGGGNSPLHF. CDR3 nucleotide sequence: TGTGCCAGCAGCCAAGGCGGGGGGAATTCACCCCTCCACTTT.

This clonotype was recorded a few times. J is TRBJ1-4 and V is TRBV7-6; 9 positions match TRBD1. The length of the CDR3 is 16 residues. With 5 bases clipped from V and 6 bases from J, the junction kept 10 bases outside the gene matches. Germline V gives CDR1 SGHVS, CDR2 FNYEAQ. CDR3 loop: CASSAGPGQGYEKLFF. The CDR3 nucleotides are TGTGCCAGCAGCGCCGGCCCGGGACAGGGTTATGAAAAACTGTTTTTT.

This chain links TRBV7-9 with TRBJ1-6, with a weak D call TRBD1 (5 bases). The CDR3 totals 16 residues. The V gene lost 5 bases and the J gene lost 0 bases, with 11 bases spanning the gap. Germline loops: CDR1 SEHNR, CDR2 FQNEAQ (reference sequence). The CDR3 DNA reads as TGTGCCAGCAGCCGATACAGGAGCTCCTATAATTCACCCCTCCACTTT. Translation: CASSRYRSSYNSPLHF. The full variable domain, its missing parts supplied by reference TRBV7-9 and TRBJ1-6, is DTGVSQNPRHKITKRGQNVTFRCDPISEHNRLYWYRQTLGQGPEFLTYFQNEAQLEKSRLLSDRFSAERPKGSFSTLEIQRTEQGDSAMYLCASSRYRSSYNSPLHFGNGTRLTVT.

The CDR3 DNA reads as TGTGCCAGCAGGAGGGCCGGGACAGGGGGCGCGTCCGGAAAACTGTTTTTT. Translated: CASRRAGTGGASGKLFF. The chain uses TRBV7-9 and TRBJ1-4; 12 bases match TRBD1. The germline CDR1 and CDR2 sequences are SEHNR and FQNEAQ (reference sequence). The CDR3 loop spans 17 amino acids. Trimming took 6 bases from V and 10 from J; bases not matched to a gene: 15.

The chain couples TRBV4-3 to TRBJ2-5, with D tentatively TRBD1 or TRBD2 (6 bases each). Germline loops: CDR1 LGHNA, CDR2 YSLEER. Trimming removed 1 base at V and 5 bases at J, with 17 bases between. This CDR3 is built from 16 residues. The CDR3 protein is CASSQAGAGDSETQYF. CDR3 coding DNA: TGCGCCAGCAGCCAAGCTGGAGCAGGGGACTCTGAGACCCAGTACTTC.

This clonotype was observed a handful of times. This may come from a read error, since a much larger clone is one base off. CDR3 protein: CASTLANYGYTF. The CDR3 DNA follows: TGTGCCAGCACCTTAGCTAACTATGGCTACACCTTC. The chain joins TRBV6-5 to TRBJ1-2; no firm D call. Germline V gene data show CDR1 as MNHEY and CDR2 as SVGAGI. Trimming removed 7 bases at V and 0 bases at J, with 6 bases between. The CDR3 is 12 residues long.

The chain uses TRBV12-3 or TRBV12-4 and TRBJ1-1; D gene ambiguous. V shed 5 bases and J shed 2 bases, with 12 bases lying between them. There are 14 residues in the CDR3. The CDR3 nucleotides are TGTGCCAGCAGTGATTCGTGGCTAAACACTGAAGCTTTCTTT. Translation: CASSDSWLNTEAFF.

This clonotype was counted a few times. The chain links TRBV2 to TRBJ2-3; 10 bases match TRBD1. The CDR3 totals 16 residues. Germline assignment: CDR1 SNHLY and CDR2 FYNNEI. J gave up 6 bases and V 6 bases, and 12 bases lay outside the gene matches. CDR3 coding DNA: TGTGCCAGCAGCCCCGACCCGGGACAGGGGTCCGATACGCAGTATTTT. Encoded protein: CASSPDPGQGSDTQYF. The full variable domain, completed using reference TRBV2 and TRBJ2-3, is EPEVTQTPSHQVTQMGQEVILRCVPISNHLYFYWYRQILGQKVEFLVSFYNNEISEKSEIFDDQFSVERPDGSNFTLKIRSTKLEDSAMYFCASSPDPGQGSDTQYFGPGTRLTVL.

The rearrangement joins TRBV2 to TRBJ1-4; D unresolved. Germline V gene lookup returns CDR1 SNHLY and CDR2 FYNNEI. The CDR3 runs 15 residues. V gave up 2 bases and J gave up 0 bases, with 7 bases separating them. CDR3 in DNA: TGTGCCAGCAGTGAATCTCGATCAACTAATGAAAAACTGTTTTTT. This sequence encodes CASSESRSTNEKLFF. Variable domain in full (rest from reference TRBV2 and TRBJ1-4): EPEVTQTPSHQVTQMGQEVILRCVPISNHLYFYWYRQILGQKVEFLVSFYNNEISEKSEIFDDQFSVERPDGSNFTLKIRSTKLEDSAMYFCASSESRSTNEKLFFGSGTQLSVL.

As for this clonotype: A read error may explain this, as a much larger clone is one base away. In this CDR3 the conserved last residue, phenylalanine or tryptophan, is missing, so a read error is likely. The chain recombines TRBV12-3 or TRBV12-4 with TRBJ1-6; no definite D call. V gave up 3 bases and J gave up 7 bases, with 4 bases separating them. The CDR3 is 12 residues long. The CDR3 DNA is TGTGCCAGCAGTTTCGAGAATTCACCCCTCCACCTT. Residues: CASSFENSPLHL.

This clonotype showed up just a few times. The chain joins TRBV14 to TRBJ1-1; tentative D call: TRBD1 (6 bases). Germline V gives CDR1 SGHDN, CDR2 FVKESK. Trimming removed 6 bases from V and 3 bases from J, with 20 bases in between. The CDR3 loop spans 16 amino acids. This chain's CDR3 is CASRDGWGAHHTEAFF. CDR3 sequence (DNA): TGTGCCAGCAGGGATGGTTGGGGGGCGCATCACACTGAAGCTTTCTTT.

The chain recombines TRBV11-2 with TRBJ2-5; either TRBD1 or TRBD2 may supply D (5 bases each). V lost 2 bases and J lost 5, with 15 bases in between. The V gene's germline CDR1 is SGHAT and CDR2 FQNNGV. The CDR3 length is 15 residues. CDR3: CASSLSGTARETQYF. The CDR3 nucleotides are TGTGCCAGCAGCTTATCCGGGACCGCGAGGGAGACCCAGTACTTC.

In its sample, this clonotype was seen many times. The V gene is TRBV7-8, the J gene TRBJ2-6; TRBD2 might be the D (6 bases). V shed 5 bases and J shed 4 bases, with 12 bases lying between them. Germline lookup yields CDR1 SGHVS and CDR2 FQNEAQ. The CDR3 loop spans 15 amino acids. The CDR3 coding sequence is TGTGCCAGCAGCCCGGGGGTCTTGGGGGCCAACGTCCTGACTTTC. Its protein is CASSPGVLGANVLTF.